This T cell receptor beta chain was sequenced in a study of T cell responses to AZD1222 COVID-19 vaccine. Study outcomes and limitations: Targeting of unmutated variant regions was reportedly seen in nearly half of spike-specific TCRs.

About this clone: Its antigen is still unknown.

The assay was immunoSEQ multiplex PCR, and TCRdb's table has in-frame clones only and misses some. The sample lists 110,000 to 150,000 clones; 75% to 90% were seen once. The CDR3 spans 9 residues. CDR1 DFQATT and CDR2 SNEGSKA come from the germline V gene (reference sequence). V lost 6 bases, J lost 8 bases, and 7 bases lay in between. V gene TRBV20-1 combines with J gene TRBJ1-2; D remains ambiguous. The sample here was peripheral blood, taken on day 0 of AZD1222 vaccination. This clonotype was sampled from an adult in good health. The CDR3 reads CSATPGYTF. DNA of the CDR3: TGCAGTGCGACCCCCGGCTACACCTTC.